A single TCR beta chain is shown here with its context. Which antigen it targets is not known. No clone much larger than this one lies a single base away; base qualities are absent. Enrolling through a virtual design, the prospective study's participants ranged in age from roughly 18 to 89 years and lived across around 25 United States geographic areas. To assign participants to cohorts, the prospective study relied on clinical history that participants themselves reported in a screening survey and a study questionnaire. ImmuneRACE Cohort 3 recovered participants were defined by two consecutive negative NP/OP PCR tests, healthcare professional clearance, or symptom resolution. In the prospective study, mobile phlebotomists collected whole blood, serum and a nasopharyngeal or oropharyngeal swab from each participant. Participants in the prospective study had the option to provide additional blood draws and questionnaires over an approximately two-month period. Before DNA extraction, prospective study blood samples were shipped either frozen or at room temperature.

This entry is derived from a study of blood T cell repertoires in COVID-19 (dated by TCRdb to the early 2020s). Regarding the complete study: Samples from collaborators originated in the United States, Italy and Spain and spanned both the acute and convalescent phases of COVID-19. The material from the prospective study consisted of cDNA or gDNA derived from T cells, B-cell-depleted T cells, or PBMCs. Subjects who had been exposed to COVID-19, were actively infected with it, or had recovered from it provided the deeply sampled blood TCRbeta repertoires that made up the dataset. The repertoires were made available in a free public database intended to serve as a resource for research on the immune response to SARS-CoV-2. Samples were obtained from the ongoing ImmuneRACE study (first 160 participants) and from 1,254 subjects provided by 6 global collaborators. Nearly every sample came with metadata listing a de-identified subject ID, COVID-19 status, age in years and sex. Where available, HLA class I and class II types were taken from metadata supplied by the sample provider and were not determined by assay-based typing.

The research as a whole found: How much clinical and demographic metadata was included differed by source and by participant, and the metadata was provided uncurated.

The immunoSEQ Assay, a bias-controlled multiplex PCR, was used to amplify TCRbeta CDR3 regions from genomic DNA. Per the authors' processing: Nucleated cell counts per sample were estimated from amplification of reference gene primers within the assay. To quantify the absolute abundance of each unique TCRbeta CDR3 rearrangement, sequence reads were collapsed and filtered. For each sample, productive Simpson clonality was calculated as the square root of Simpson's diversity index over productive rearrangements. Sourced from immuneACCESS, this table was stored by TCRdb with only in-frame sequences that have V and J called. A share of the clones is absent; for the studies checked, an unresolved V gene accounts for under half, and the remainder has no known explanation. From that table come the V and J calls and clone size; the DNA was used to work out D and trimming. This sample has 150,000 to 200,000 clones in its table, and more than 75% of those were observed once. Of the sample, approximately 6% falls within the top ten clones.

V and J are trimmed by 4 bases and 1 base, and the gene matches miss 5 bases of the junction. Including the terminal cysteine and phenylalanine, the CDR3 comprises 15 residues. The DNA shown is the 45-base CDR3, in frame from base 1. CDR1 and CDR2 are read off the germline V gene (reference sequence) as GTSNPN and SVGIG. The rearranged segments are TRBV30 and TRBJ2-1; a stretch of 9 junction bases matches TRBD1. The clonotype was recovered from a man aged 35-49 years who had recovered from COVID-19. The sample consisted of PBMCs or T cells enriched from blood (not recorded which). The CDR3 reads CAWIGQGKSYNEQFF. The nucleotides are TGTGCCTGGATAGGACAGGGGAAGTCCTACAATGAGCAGTTCTTC.